The next 20 T cell receptor beta chains were all read from a single sample in a study of identical twins (TCRdb year 2016). The library was prepared using 5' RACE. Sequencing used an Illumina HiSeq 2000. The public sequencing data were trimmed at Q25 with fastp and processed into clonotypes with MiXCR by TCRdb, which kept only in-frame beta chains. Under each unique CDR3 protein, matching rows form one entry showing the most common genes and DNA. A total of more than 1.5 million distinct CDR3 sequences appear in this sample, under 35% of them only once. 0.25% to 0.3% of the sample goes to the ten largest clones. The sequencing input was cord blood. Receptor source: a newborn girl in good health.

The V call is TRBV5-1, the J call TRBJ2-7; D may be TRBD2 (6 bases). Trimming cost V 4 bases and J 0 bases, with 17 bases left between them. CDR1 is SGHRS, CDR2 YFSETQ, per germline. The CDR3 loop spans 16 amino acids. The CDR3 coding sequence is TGCGCCAGCAGCCCCCTGGTCAGCGGGTTCTCCTACGAGCAGTACTTC. This encodes CASSPLVSGFSYEQYF.

V is TRBV5-1 and J is TRBJ2-5; no reliable D call. The germline CDR1 and CDR2 sequences are SGHRS and YFSETQ. The CDR3 sequence is 14 residues long. V was clipped by 2 bases and J by 1 base, with 9 bases between them. The DNA of the CDR3 is TGCGCCAGCAGCTTTCGTCAGCTCCAAGAGACCCAGTACTTC. Encoded protein: CASSFRQLQETQYF.

The V gene is TRBV5-1, the J gene TRBJ2-7, with 11 bases that match TRBD2. Losses at the gene ends were 1 base for V and 6 bases for J; bases not matched to a gene: 3. The germline CDR1 and CDR2 sequences are SGHRS and YFSETQ. CDR3 length equals 14 residues. CDR3 bases: TGCGCCAGCAGCTTGATCACTAGCGGGAGCGAGCAGTACTTC. This encodes CASSLITSGSEQYF.

In this sample, this clonotype turned up once. The chain employs TRBV19 and TRBJ1-5; 9 bases agree with TRBD1. The CDR3 length is 17 residues. With V trimmed by 7 bases and J by 7 bases, 17 bases remained unmatched. Germline V gene lookup returns CDR1 LNHDA and CDR2 SQIVND (reference sequence). The CDR3 sequence: CASTPAFGTGHVQPQHF. The CDR3, as DNA: TGTGCCAGTACCCCGGCTTTCGGGACAGGGCACGTCCAGCCCCAGCATTTT. Full variable domain (remainder filled in from reference TRBV19 and TRBJ1-5): DGGITQSPKYLFRKEGQNVTLSCEQNLNHDAMYWYRQDPGQGLRLIYYSQIVNDFQKGDIAEGYSVSREKKESFPLTVTSAQKNPTAFYLCASTPAFGTGHVQPQHFGDGTRLSIL.

This clonotype was counted between two and nine times. The V call is TRBV7-2, the J call TRBJ2-3; TRBD2 matches 14 bases. Germline CDR1 SGHTA, CDR2 FQGNSA. J lost 0 bases, V lost 1 base, and 6 bases had no gene match. The CDR3 consists of 19 residues. The CDR3 protein is CASSLGGLAGASSTDTQYF. The CDR3 DNA follows: TGTGCCAGCAGCTTAGGGGGACTAGCGGGGGCTTCTAGCACAGATACGCAGTATTTT.

This clonotype occurred many times. The chain recombines TRBV12-3 or TRBV12-4 with TRBJ1-1; the D is unclear. Trimming shortened V by 0 bases and J by 6 bases, and 2 bases separated the two germline ends. The CDR3 is made up of 11 amino acids. CDR3 in amino acids: CASSLAPEAFF. The CDR3, as DNA: TGTGCCAGCAGTTTAGCGCCTGAAGCTTTCTTT.

The CDR3 DNA reads TGTGCCACCTCTACGAGGGGCTACGAGCAGTACTTC. This codes for CATSTRGYEQYF. V and J are TRBV19 and TRBJ2-7, with D perhaps matching TRBD1 or TRBD2 (5 bases each). Germline lookup yields CDR1 LNHDA and CDR2 SQIVND (reference sequence). This CDR3 spans 12 amino acids. Trimming stripped 10 bases from V and 3 bases from J, with 13 bases between.

This chain links TRBV10-3 with TRBJ1-4; 9 bases line up with TRBD1. V trimming: 3 bases; J trimming: 8 bases; junction bases outside the gene matches: 7. Germline CDR1 reads ENHRY; CDR2 reads SYGVKD. The CDR3 contains 15 residues. The CDR3 nucleotides are TGTGCCATCAGTGAAAGGGGACAGGGAGGAGAAAAACTGTTTTTT. This translates into CAISERGQGGEKLFF.

J is TRBJ1-1 and V is TRBV4-1; D perhaps matches TRBD1 (6 bases). Germline loops: CDR1 MGHRA, CDR2 YSYEKL. This CDR3 is 13 amino acids long. V was trimmed by 0 bases and J by 11 bases, leaving 13 bases between them. The CDR3 sequence is CASSQEEGGEAFF. CDR3 sequence (DNA): TGCGCCAGCAGCCAAGAAGAGGGGGGGGAGGCTTTCTTT.

This clonotype was recorded a few times. J is TRBJ1-1 and V is TRBV27; 11 bases align to TRBD1. CDR3 length: 16 amino acids. Germline V gene lookup returns CDR1 MNHEY and CDR2 SMNVEV (reference sequence). With V trimmed by 6 bases and J by 5 bases, 11 bases remained unmatched. CDR3 DNA: TGTGCCAGCAGATATAGGTTGGACAGGGGGCGGACTGAAGCTTTCTTT. Its protein product is CASRYRLDRGRTEAFF.

This chain links TRBV7-9 with TRBJ1-2; D is possibly TRBD1 (6 bases). This CDR3 has 15 amino acids. Deletions cut 5 bases from V and 1 base from J, with 14 bases between. Germline V gives CDR1 SEHNR, CDR2 FQNEAQ (reference sequence). The DNA of the CDR3 is TGTGCCAGCAGCCCCTACAGGGCCAATAACTATGGCTACACCTTC. Encoded protein: CASSPYRANNYGYTF.

This sequence joins TRBV12-3 or TRBV12-4 and TRBJ1-6; 9 nucleotides match TRBD1. The CDR3 length is 15 residues. The V segment lost 7 bases and the J segment 9 bases; nucleotides outside the gene matches: 10. CDR3 loop: CASTLGQGISSPLHF. CDR3 nucleotides: TGTGCCAGCACCCTTGGACAGGGGATAAGTTCACCCCTCCACTTT.

The chain has TRBV20-1 and TRBJ2-3; 10 nucleotides align to TRBD2. The CDR3 runs to 15 residues. The germline V gene has CDR1 DFQATT and CDR2 SNEGSKA (reference sequence). The ends lost 1 base at V and 8 bases at J; junction bases unmatched: 9. The CDR3 loop is CSARGTSGGQGTQYF. In DNA form, the CDR3 reads TGCAGTGCTAGAGGGACTAGCGGCGGTCAGGGTACGCAGTATTTT.

This chain connects TRBV20-1 to TRBJ2-3; D gene uncertain. Germline CDR1 and CDR2: DFQATT and SNEGSKA (reference sequence). The CDR3 contains 14 residues. Trimming removed 0 bases at V and 1 base at J, with 8 bases between. CDR3 sequence (DNA): TGCAGTGCTAGAGATGGACGGGGCACAGATACGCAGTATTTT. Protein sequence: CSARDGRGTDTQYF.

The CDR3 loop is CASSYSPGRSHLYEAFF. Here the CDR3 DNA reads TGTGCCAGCAGTTACTCCCCTGGGAGGTCACATCTTTATGAAGCTTTCTTT. The chain links TRBV6-5 to TRBJ1-1; D call uncertain. Between the trimmed V and J ends, which lost 0 bases and 7 bases, there was a span of 21 bases. CDR1 MNHEY and CDR2 SVGAGI come from the germline V gene. The CDR3 length is 17 residues.

The chain employs TRBV20-1 and TRBJ2-5; 8 bases line up with TRBD2. Per germline, CDR1 DFQATT and CDR2 SNEGSKA (reference sequence). CDR3 size: 16 residues. The J segment lost 11 bases and the V segment lost 0 bases, leaving 17 bases of the junction unmatched. The CDR3 DNA is TGCAGTGCTAGAGATTTACGGGGGGGCCTAAACAATGAGCAGTACTTC. This sequence encodes CSARDLRGGLNNEQYF.

The chain is built from TRBV11-2 and TRBJ2-6; D remains ambiguous. In germline, CDR1 is SGHAT, CDR2 FQNNGV. The CDR3 sequence is 17 residues long. Deletions cut 1 base from V and 0 bases from J, with 10 bases between. The CDR3 protein is CASSLGWWSSGANVLTF. As DNA, the CDR3 is TGTGCCAGCAGCTTAGGATGGTGGAGCTCTGGGGCCAACGTCCTGACTTTC.

The chain carries TRBV7-2 and TRBJ2-6; D uncertain. V was pared by 1 base and J by 1 base, with 11 bases between. Germline V gives CDR1 SGHTA, CDR2 FQGNSA. This CDR3 has 17 residues. The CDR3 here is CASSLGIMESGANVLTF. The CDR3 DNA reads TGTGCCAGCAGCTTAGGGATTATGGAATCTGGGGCCAACGTCCTGACTTTC.

Regarding this clonotype: Compared with germline, one end of the junction differs, possibly owing to a read error. The chain couples TRBV28 to TRBJ2-1; 7 bases fit TRBD1. This CDR3 is built from 15 residues. Germline assignment: CDR1 MDHEN and CDR2 SYDVKM. The chain's CDR3 is CASSFPGQSYNERFF. CDR3 DNA: TGTGCCAGCAGTTTTCCGGGACAGTCCTACAATGAGCGGTTCTTC.

This clonotype was recorded a few times. For the CDR3, the DNA is TGTGCCTGGAGTGTCTACAATGAGCAGTTCTTC. It encodes CAWSVYNEQFF. The chain couples TRBV30 to TRBJ2-1, with no clear D. The germline V gene has CDR1 GTSNPN and CDR2 SVGIG (reference sequence). CDR3 size: 11 residues. V dropped 0 bases and J dropped 3 bases, with 0 bases sitting between them.